This is a list of T cell receptor beta chains from one sample in a study of T cell responses to AZD1222 COVID-19 vaccine. Generated by immunoSEQ multiplex PCR, the TCRdb table keeps only in-frame clones and is missing some. Among over 130,000 clones, about 90% were seen once, and the ten largest hold roughly 4%. Material: peripheral blood, obtained 28 days after the second AZD1222 dose. Receptors originate from an adult who received the AZD1222 COVID-19 vaccine. The CDR3 runs from the conserved cysteine through the conserved F or W. D genes are given only for firm matches. For some rows the clone size is stated as once, few or many, or as a class when expanded; others skip it.

TRBJ2-7,-,TRBV6-2/TRBV6-3,-,TGTGCCAGCAGACCTGGGGGAAGGAGCGAGCAGTACTTC,CASRPGGRSEQYF
TRBJ1-2,-,TRBV14,-,TGTGCCAGCAGCACGGGGTGGGATGGCTACACCTTC,CASSTGWDGYTF
TRBJ2-2,-,TRBV2,TRBD2,TGTGCCAACTCCGGGACTAGAAGTGCCGGGGAGCTGTTTTTT,CANSGTRSAGELFF
TRBJ1-1,-,TRBV6-1,-,TGTGCCAGCAGTGAAGCCGTTACTCAGGAGTCGGGTGAAGCTTTCTTT,CASSEAVTQESGEAFF
TRBJ1-1,-,TRBV27,TRBD1,TGTGCCAGCAGTTTGTTCGGACAGGCTGAAGCTTTCTTT,CASSLFGQAEAFF
TRBJ2-7,-,TRBV10-3,-,TGTGCCATCATGGACAGCTACGAGCAGTACTTC,CAIMDSYEQYF
TRBJ1-5,-,TRBV19,-,TGTGCCAGTAGTATACAGGTAGGCAATCAGCCCCAGCATTTT,CASSIQVGNQPQHF
TRBJ1-5,-,TRBV27,-,TGTGCCAGCGGGGGGGTGGGCCAGCCCCAGCATTTT,CASGGVGQPQHF
TRBJ1-1,-,TRBV5-6,-,TGTGCCAGCAGCGCCGCCTATCAAAAGCTGGTAGCTTTCTTT,CASSAAYQKLVAFF
TRBJ1-4,once,TRBV27,TRBD1,TGTGCCAGCAGTTCCCCGGACAGGGGGAATGAAAAACTGTTTTTT,CASSSPDRGNEKLFF
TRBJ1-3,-,TRBV6-6,-,TGTGCCAGCACGGGCTATGGGGCCTCTGGAAACACCATATATTTT,CASTGYGASGNTIYF
TRBJ2-5,-,TRBV7-9,-,TGTGCCAGCAGCTTACAGGGACCCATCGGTATTGGGACCCAGTACTTC,CASSLQGPIGIGTQYF
TRBJ2-5,-,TRBV19,-,TGTGCCAGTAGAGAGGCTGCGAAGGGAGAGACCCAGTACTTC,CASREAAKGETQYF
TRBJ1-2,-,TRBV4-1,TRBD1,TGCGCCAGCAGCCAAGTGGACAGGGAGAACTATGGCTACACCTTC,CASSQVDRENYGYTF
TRBJ2-2,-,TRBV6-2/TRBV6-3,-,TGTGCCAGCAGCCTCTCGGGGAGGAACACCGGGGAGCTGTTTTTT,CASSLSGRNTGELFF
TRBJ1-2,-,TRBV7-8,-,TGTGCCAGCAGCCCAAATTTCAGGCAGGCCTTCTCTTCTGGCTATGGCTACACCTTC,CASSPNFRQAFSSGYGYTF
TRBJ2-3,-,TRBV9,-,TGTGCCAGCAGCGTAGGCACAGATACGCAGTATTTT,CASSVGTDTQYF
TRBJ2-1,-,TRBV27,-,TGTGCCAGCGGGGCCGGGCGCTTCATCGAGCAGTTCTTC,CASGAGRFIEQFF
TRBJ1-5,-,TRBV6-5,-,TGTGCCAGCATCCAAGGGACAAATCAGCCCCAGCATTTT,CASIQGTNQPQHF
TRBJ1-5,-,TRBV19,-,TGTGCCAGTAGTATCGAGGGTACTGGCAATCAGCCCCAGCATTTT,CASSIEGTGNQPQHF
TRBJ2-5,-,TRBV19,TRBD1,TGTGCCAGTAGTGCCGGGACAGACCAAGAGACCCAGTACTTC,CASSAGTDQETQYF
TRBJ2-7,-,TRBV7-9,-,TGTGCCAGCAGCCCGCAGCGGTTTTTGGAGCAGTACTTC,CASSPQRFLEQYF
TRBJ2-7,-,TRBV3-1/TRBV3-2,-,TGTGCCAGCAGCCACCCCGGACGGGAAGGTTACGAGCAGTACTTC,CASSHPGREGYEQYF
TRBJ1-2,-,TRBV2,TRBD1,TGTGCCAGTGGGGGGACAGGGAACTATGGCTACACCTTC,CASGGTGNYGYTF
TRBJ2-7,-,TRBV9,-,TGTGCCAGCAGCGAGAGCCCGAGCTGGGACCGGCTTTCGAAGCAGTACTTC,CASSESPSWDRLSKQYF
TRBJ1-5,-,TRBV7-9,-,TGTGCCAGCAGCTTAGGGGGAATCAGCCCCCAGCATTTT,CASSLGGISPQHF
TRBJ2-7,-,TRBV25-1,TRBD2,TGTGCCAGCCCCGCGGGGGGCTCCTACGAGCAGTACTTC,CASPAGGSYEQYF
TRBJ2-7,-,TRBV6-5,-,TGTGCCACCCCCCAAGGTTGGACCCTTAGTACTCAGTACTTC,CATPQGWTLSTQYF
TRBJ2-3,-,TRBV7-9,TRBD2,TGTGCCAGCAGCGCCGGACTAGCGGGAGGGACAGATACGCAGTATTTT,CASSAGLAGGTDTQYF
TRBJ2-1,-,TRBV27,-,TGTGCCAGCAGTTTTGTATGGTCTAAAAAGGACAATGAGCAGTTCTTC,CASSFVWSKKDNEQFF
TRBJ2-1,-,TRBV6-5,-,TGTGCCAGCAGTTGGGGGGATAACTACAATGAGCAGTTCTTC,CASSWGDNYNEQFF
TRBJ1-1,-,TRBV24-1,TRBD1,TGTGCCACCAGACAGGGGGTTGAAGCTTTCTTT,CATRQGVEAFF
TRBJ1-2,-,TRBV3-1/TRBV3-2,-,TGTGCCAGCAGCCAAGATCGAGGAGGGGGTGGCTACACCTTC,CASSQDRGGGGYTF
TRBJ2-3,once,TRBV27,-,TGTGCCAGCAGTTCAAGAGGTACGCAGTATTTT,CASSSRGTQYF
TRBJ2-5,-,TRBV7-2,-,TGTGCCAGCAGCGCGAGAGGGGACCAAGAGACCCAGTACTTC,CASSARGDQETQYF
TRBJ1-2,-,TRBV5-5,-,TGTGCCAGCAGCTTGGGGGCGACAGTTTTCGGTGGCTACACCTTC,CASSLGATVFGGYTF
TRBJ1-4,-,TRBV2,-,TGTGCCGTAAGGGGCGAGGGTGAAAAACTGTTTTTT,CAVRGEGEKLFF
TRBJ2-7,-,TRBV11-2,-,TGTGCCAGCAGCCCCTCTAGGTTAGGCTACGAGCAGTACTTC,CASSPSRLGYEQYF
TRBJ1-1,-,TRBV9,TRBD1,TGTGCCAGCAGTTCGACAGGGAGGTTCGGGAACACTGAAGCTTTCTTT,CASSSTGRFGNTEAFF
TRBJ2-5,-,TRBV6-5,-,TGTGCCAGCATCGAGAGGGGGTTGGGAGAGACCCAGTACTTC,CASIERGLGETQYF
TRBJ2-5,-,TRBV3-1/TRBV3-2,TRBD2,TGTGCCAGCACCGAAGGGACTAGGGGGTACCAAGAGACCCAGTACTTC,CASTEGTRGYQETQYF
TRBJ1-3,once,TRBV14,-,TGTGCCAGCAGCCAGGACCCCAACGCGGGGGCCATATATTTT,CASSQDPNAGAIYF
TRBJ1-3,-,TRBV7-2,-,TGTGCCAGCAGAACAGAGGTCGGACCGGTCTCTGGAAACACCATATATTTT,CASRTEVGPVSGNTIYF
TRBJ2-2,-,TRBV7-9,-,TGTGCCAGCAGCTTAGCAGTGGCAGGGCACGGGGAGCTGTTTTTT,CASSLAVAGHGELFF
TRBJ2-4,-,TRBV6-2/TRBV6-3,-,TGTGCCAGCAGTTTGAGGGGGGGTTCGCTTCAGTACTTC,CASSLRGGSLQYF
TRBJ2-5,-,TRBV14,-,TGTGCCAGCAGCCACATAAGAAAGACCCAGTACTTC,CASSHIRKTQYF
TRBJ2-3,few,TRBV5-6,TRBD1,TGTGCCAGCAGCTTGCTGCGGGACAGGGACACAGATACGCAGTATTTT,CASSLLRDRDTDTQYF
TRBJ1-1,-,TRBV20-1,-,TGCAGTGCGGACCTGCGGGCTGAAGCTTTCTTT,CSADLRAEAFF
TRBJ1-3,-,TRBV6-5,TRBD1,TGTGCCAGCAGTCCCGGGACAGGAAGAAACACCATATATTTT,CASSPGTGRNTIYF